One sample yielded the 10 T cell receptor beta chains listed below, sequenced in a study of control samples from healthy donors and cancer patients. TCRdb's table, derived via immunoSEQ multiplex PCR, lists solely in-frame clones and lacks some. The repertoire has roughly 100,000 clones, roughly 85% of them found once; the top ten carry less than 15%. Input material: blood. All receptors derive from a woman between 45 and 60 years old in good health.

A single count supports this clone. This sequence joins TRBV24-1 and TRBJ2-3, with 7 nucleotides matching TRBD1. The CDR3 consists of 14 residues. V shed 9 bases, J shed 0 bases, and the junction held 5 bases outside the gene matches. Germline V gene sequence: CDR1 KGHDR, CDR2 SFDVKD. CDR3 nucleotides: TGTGCCACCTCACAGGGGTTAAGCACAGATACGCAGTATTTT. Its translation: CATSQGLSTDTQYF.

The chain couples TRBV28 to TRBJ1-6; 10 bases are shared with TRBD1. The CDR3 contains 14 residues. Germline loops: CDR1 MDHEN, CDR2 SYDVKM. V shed 6 bases, J shed 9 bases, and the junction held 5 bases outside the gene matches. The CDR3 region is CASSPGQGSSPLHF. DNA for the CDR3: TGTGCCAGCAGCCCGGGACAGGGGAGTTCACCCCTCCACTTT. The variable domain in full, with the rest retrieved from reference TRBV28 and TRBJ1-6, is DVKVTQSSRYLVKRTGEKVFLECVQDMDHENMFWYRQDPGLGLRLIYFSYDVKMKEKGDIPEGYSVSREKKERFSLILESASTNQTSMYLCASSPGQGSSPLHFGNGTRLTVT.

The chain couples TRBV18 to TRBJ1-6; 9 bases fit TRBD1. V shed 6 bases, J shed 6 bases, and the junction held 6 bases outside the gene matches. This CDR3 is built from 15 residues. In germline, CDR1 is KGHSH, CDR2 LQKENI. This CDR3 reads CASSETQGANSPLHF. The CDR3, as DNA: TGTGCCAGCTCCGAGACACAGGGGGCTAATTCACCCCTCCACTTT.

This clone was recorded only once. This sequence joins TRBV6-6 and TRBJ1-2, with 8 bases aligning to TRBD1. The CDR3 runs 13 residues. Germline CDR1 is MNHNY and CDR2 is SVGAGI (reference sequence). V lost 4 bases to trimming and J lost 7 bases; unmatched junction nucleotides: 5. The CDR3 here is CASSLTGESGYTF. CDR3 DNA: TGTGCCAGCAGTTTGACAGGGGAAAGTGGCTACACCTTC.

This clone was seen a handful of times. The chain recombines TRBV28 with TRBJ1-2; D possibly corresponds to TRBD1 (6 bases). CDR3 length equals 12 residues. Germline assignment: CDR1 MDHEN and CDR2 SYDVKM. V was cut by 6 bases and J by 8 bases, with 13 bases left in between. The CDR3 nucleotides are TGTGCCAGCAGGACGGGGGGGGGCGGCTACACCTTC. As protein: CASRTGGGGYTF.

V is TRBV7-2 and J is TRBJ2-7, with a tentative D call TRBD2 (5 bases). The V end was cut by 1 base, the J end by 7 bases, with 8 bases between. The CDR3 contains 12 residues. The germline CDR1 and CDR2 sequences are SGHTA and FQGNSA. CDR3 bases: TGTGCCAGCAGCTTAGGAGGGTGGGAGCAGTACTTC. Protein product: CASSLGGWEQYF.

The chain employs TRBV6-5 and TRBJ2-7, with D unresolved. Per germline, CDR1 MNHEY and CDR2 SVGAGI. V gave up 3 bases and J gave up 5 bases, with 5 bases separating them. The CDR3 extends over 11 amino acids. CDR3 in amino acids: CASSYLDEQYF. CDR3 in DNA: TGTGCCAGCAGTTATTTGGACGAGCAGTACTTC.

This clone was counted between two and nine times. The rearrangement joins TRBV7-8 to TRBJ1-5; 11 bases map to TRBD1. Germline assignment: CDR1 SGHVS and CDR2 FQNEAQ. The CDR3 spans 19 residues. The V and J ends lost 5 bases and 0 bases, in that order; junction bases with no gene match: 12. The CDR3 loop is CASSMRRDRGIHSNQPQHF. The CDR3, as DNA: TGTGCCAGCAGCATGCGACGGGACAGGGGGATTCATAGCAATCAGCCCCAGCATTTT.

This clone came up once. The V and J genes are TRBV3-1 (or the pseudogene TRBV3-2) and TRBJ1-1; TRBD1 agrees at 8 bases. V dropped 1 base and J dropped 6; count of bases not matched to a gene: 4. The length of the CDR3 is 14 residues. The V gene's germline CDR1 is LGHDT and CDR2 YNNKEL (reference sequence). The CDR3, as DNA: TGTGCCAGCAGCCAAGTGGACAGGGCAGCTGAAGCTTTCTTT. Protein product: CASSQVDRAAEAFF.

This chain joins TRBV11-3 and TRBJ1-1, with D hard to call. Per germline, CDR1 SGHNT and CDR2 YENEEA. The CDR3 is 15 amino acids. The V gene lost 0 bases and the J gene lost 4 bases, with 12 bases spanning the gap. The CDR3 here is CASSLDGVGGTEAFF. The CDR3 nucleotides read TGTGCCAGCAGCTTAGACGGGGTGGGAGGCACTGAAGCTTTCTTT.